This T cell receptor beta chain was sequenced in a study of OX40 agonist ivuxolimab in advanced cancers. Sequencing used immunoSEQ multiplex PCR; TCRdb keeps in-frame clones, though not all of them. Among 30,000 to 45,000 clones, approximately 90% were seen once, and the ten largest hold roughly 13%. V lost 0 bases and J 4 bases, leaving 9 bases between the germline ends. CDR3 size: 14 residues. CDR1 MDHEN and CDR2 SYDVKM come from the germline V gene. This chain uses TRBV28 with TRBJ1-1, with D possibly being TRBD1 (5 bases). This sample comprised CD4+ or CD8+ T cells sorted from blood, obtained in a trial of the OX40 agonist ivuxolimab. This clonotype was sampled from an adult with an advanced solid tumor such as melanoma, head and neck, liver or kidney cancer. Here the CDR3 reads CASSLWGPLTEAFF. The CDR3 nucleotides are TGTGCCAGCAGTTTATGGGGGCCCCTCACTGAAGCTTTCTTT. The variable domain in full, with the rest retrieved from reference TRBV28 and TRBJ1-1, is DVKVTQSSRYLVKRTGEKVFLECVQDMDHENMFWYRQDPGLGLRLIYFSYDVKMKEKGDIPEGYSVSREKKERFSLILESASTNQTSMYLCASSLWGPLTEAFFGQGTRLTVV.